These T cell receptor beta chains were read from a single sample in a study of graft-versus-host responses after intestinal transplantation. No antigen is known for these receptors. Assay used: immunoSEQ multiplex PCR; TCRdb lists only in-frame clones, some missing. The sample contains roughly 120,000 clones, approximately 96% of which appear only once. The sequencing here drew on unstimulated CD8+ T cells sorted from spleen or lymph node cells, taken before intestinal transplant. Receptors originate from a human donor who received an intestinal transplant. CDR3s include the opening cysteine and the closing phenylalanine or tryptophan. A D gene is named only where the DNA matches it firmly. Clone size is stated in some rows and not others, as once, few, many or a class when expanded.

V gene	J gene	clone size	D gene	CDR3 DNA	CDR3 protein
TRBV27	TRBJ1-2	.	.	TGTGCCAGCAGTTTAACAGGAAGGGTCGGCTACACCTTC	CASSLTGRVGYTF
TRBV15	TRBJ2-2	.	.	TGTGCCACCAGCAGAGATCGGAACACCGGGGAGCTGTTTTTT	CATSRDRNTGELFF
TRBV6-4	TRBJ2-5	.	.	TGTGCCAGCAGTAGGAGGGGGGAGACCCAGTACTTC	CASSRRGETQYF
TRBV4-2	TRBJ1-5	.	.	TGTGCCAGCAGCCAAGATCTGGGGGTCTACAATCAGCCCCAGCATTTT	CASSQDLGVYNQPQHF
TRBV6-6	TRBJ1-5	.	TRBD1	TGTGCCAGCAGTTACTCGGGACAGGGACCCAATCAGCCCCAGCATTTT	CASSYSGQGPNQPQHF
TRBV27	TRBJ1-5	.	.	TGTGCCAGCAGTTTATCGGGGGCCAGCAATCAGCCCCAGCATTTT	CASSLSGASNQPQHF
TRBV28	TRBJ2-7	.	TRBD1	TGTGCCAGCAGGCGAATCGGGACAGGGAACTCCTACGAGCAGTACTTC	CASRRIGTGNSYEQYF
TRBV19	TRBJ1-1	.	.	TGTGCCAGTGGATTCAAGTACTTACCGAACACTGAAGCTTTCTTT	CASGFKYLPNTEAFF
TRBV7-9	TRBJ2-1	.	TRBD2	TGTGCCAGCAGCGCGGGACTAGCGGGCTACAATGAGCAGTTCTTC	CASSAGLAGYNEQFF
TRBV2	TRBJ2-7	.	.	TGTGCCAGCAGTGGGGGGGCAGGGGCCTTCTACGAGCAGTACTTC	CASSGGAGAFYEQYF
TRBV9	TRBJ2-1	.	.	TGTGCCAGCAGCGAGGACGGAAACAATGAGCAGTTCTTC	CASSEDGNNEQFF
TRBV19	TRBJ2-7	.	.	TGTGCCAGTAGTATAGCCTGGGAGGACGAGCAGTACTTC	CASSIAWEDEQYF
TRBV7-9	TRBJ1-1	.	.	TGTGCCAGCAGCCCCACTTCGGGCACTGAAGCTTTCTTT	CASSPTSGTEAFF
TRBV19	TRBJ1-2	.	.	TGTGCCAGTAGTATACTCACGTCGGCAGCAATTAACTATGGCTACACCTTC	CASSILTSAAINYGYTF
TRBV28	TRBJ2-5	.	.	TGTGCCAGCGATGCGACGGCAGGGAGGGAGACCCAGTACTTC	CASDATAGRETQYF
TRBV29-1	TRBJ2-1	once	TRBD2	TGCAGCGTTAGTTTGACTAGCGGGAACTACAATGAGCAGTTCTTC	CSVSLTSGNYNEQFF
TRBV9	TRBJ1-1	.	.	TGTGCCAGCAGCGTAGTGGGTAGAGCTTTCTTT	CASSVVGRAFF
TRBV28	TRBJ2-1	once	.	TGTGCCAGCAGTTTTAGTAGCCTTACAAATGAGCAGTTCTTC	CASSFSSLTNEQFF
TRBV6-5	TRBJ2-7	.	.	TGTGCCAGCAGTTACTCGCCCTACGAGCAGTACTTC	CASSYSPYEQYF
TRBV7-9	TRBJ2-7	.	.	TGTGCCAGCAGCTTAGCGCGAGGCGGCTCCTACGAGCAGTACTTC	CASSLARGGSYEQYF
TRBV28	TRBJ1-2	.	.	TGTGGGGCAGGAGAGCATGGCTACACCTTC	CGAGEHGYTF
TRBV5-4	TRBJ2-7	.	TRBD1	TGTGCCAGCAGCTTCGGGACAGGGACCTACGAGCAGTACTTC	CASSFGTGTYEQYF
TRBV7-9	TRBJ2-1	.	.	TGTGCCAGCAGCTTATTCGATGAGCAGTTCTTC	CASSLFDEQFF
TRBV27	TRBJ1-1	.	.	TGTGCCAGCAGTTTATCCAGTATGAACACTGAAGCTTTCTTT	CASSLSSMNTEAFF
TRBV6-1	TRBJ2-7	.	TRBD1	TGTGCCAGCAGTACCTGGACAGGGGAGTCCTACGAGCAATACTTC	CASSTWTGESYEQYF
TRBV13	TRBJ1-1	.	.	TGTGCCAGCAGCCCCGACGGTAAGAGGGGTGAAGCTTTCTTT	CASSPDGKRGEAFF
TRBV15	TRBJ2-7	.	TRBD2	TGTGCCACCAGCAGAGAGGCGGGGGACTACGAGCAGTACTTC	CATSREAGDYEQYF